These T cell receptor beta chains were read from a single sample in a study of T cell repertoires in cytomegalovirus infection. TCRdb used MiXCR to reprocess the reads, holding one entry per CDR3 protein. The table lists over 150,000 distinct CDR3 sequences, 17% of them singletons, with under 30% in the top ten. The sample comprised CD8+ T cells from PBMCs. These receptors were collected from a human donor in good health (CMV status not recorded). Some clones in this sample may be carry-over from other donors' samples. The CDR3 runs from the conserved cysteine through the conserved F or W. Each record gives: D gene, V gene, clone size, J gene, CDR3 DNA, CDR3 protein. A D gene is named only where the DNA matches it firmly. Clone size is shown for a subset of rows, as once, few, many or a class of expanded clone.

-	TRBV29-1	-	TRBJ1-2	TGCAGCGTTGACCCAGGGAAGGACTATGGCTACACCTTC	CSVDPGKDYGYTF
TRBD1	TRBV12-3/TRBV12-4	few	TRBJ2-7	TGTGCCAGCACGACAGGGGGGGGCGAGCAGTACTTC	CASTTGGGEQYF
-	TRBV4-1	few	TRBJ1-1	TGCGCCAGCAGCCAAGATTACCTCGACACTGAAGCTTTCTTT	CASSQDYLDTEAFF
-	TRBV10-1	-	TRBJ2-7	TGCGCCAGCAGTCGGGACGCCAGCTCCTACGAGCAGTACTTC	CASSRDASSYEQYF
-	TRBV27	few	TRBJ2-3	TGTGCCAGCAGTTTACTTCGCACAGATACGCAGTATTTT	CASSLLRTDTQYF
-	TRBV7-8	-	TRBJ2-7	TGTGCCAGCAGCCTCAATCACTACGAGCAGTACTTC	CASSLNHYEQYF
TRBD1	TRBV20-1	few	TRBJ1-2	TGCAGTGCTAGAGACCCTGACAGGGACTACACCTTC	CSARDPDRDYTF
-	TRBV28	few	TRBJ1-6	TGTGCCAGCAGTTGGACGAACTACGCTCATAATTCACCCCTCCACTTT	CASSWTNYAHNSPLHF
-	TRBV5-1	few	TRBJ2-1	TGCGCCAGCAGCTTGGCCTATTCAGGGGTCCCCTACAATGAGCAGTTCTTC	CASSLAYSGVPYNEQFF
-	TRBV13	once	TRBJ1-4	TGTGCCAGCAGCTTAGCAGACAGGAATAATGAAAAACTGTTTTTT	CASSLADRNNEKLFF
-	TRBV29-1	-	TRBJ1-2	TGCAGCGTCCCCTTCGAGGACAGCCACTATGGCTACACCTTC	CSVPFEDSHYGYTF
-	TRBV28	-	TRBJ2-1	TGTGCCAGCAGTTCTTCTCTGGGTCTAAGGAATGAGCAGTTCTTC	CASSSSLGLRNEQFF
TRBD2	TRBV7-8	few	TRBJ2-3	TGTGCCAGCAGCTTTTCAACACGGGGGGGCCGGGATACGCAGTATTTT	CASSFSTRGGRDTQYF
-	TRBV20-1	-	TRBJ2-5	TGCAGTGGCGGGGACAGCCAAGAGACCCAGTACTTC	CSGGDSQETQYF
-	TRBV7-2	many	TRBJ1-1	TGTGCCAGCAGCTTAGTAGAGGAACTGAACACTGAAGCTTTCTTT	CASSLVEELNTEAFF
-	TRBV6-2/TRBV6-3	few	TRBJ1-2	TGTGCCAGCAATATACAAGCCCAGCTTGGCTACACCTTC	CASNIQAQLGYTF
-	TRBV7-2	-	TRBJ1-2	TGTGCCAGCAGCCAAGGGGAGGGGCATTATGGCTACACCTTC	CASSQGEGHYGYTF
-	TRBV5-5	-	TRBJ1-2	TGTGCCAGCAGCTTGAACGGCGCTAACTATGGCTACACCTTC	CASSLNGANYGYTF
-	TRBV7-9	few	TRBJ1-1	TGTGCCAGCAGTCTAGGGTCAGGGGAGGAGGAAGCTTTCTTT	CASSLGSGEEEAFF
-	TRBV2	few	TRBJ2-3	TGTGCCAGCAGGGTCCCGTGGGAAGATACGCAGTATTTT	CASRVPWEDTQYF
-	TRBV7-2	-	TRBJ2-5	TGTGCCAGCAGCCCCCGAGAGGCCCAGTACTTC	CASSPREAQYF
-	TRBV29-1	-	TRBJ1-1	TGCAGCGTTGAAATGAACACTGAAGCTTTCTTT	CSVEMNTEAFF
-	TRBV7-2	few	TRBJ2-7	TGTGCCAGCAGCTTACTGAGGGATATCGACGAGCAGTACTTC	CASSLLRDIDEQYF
TRBD1	TRBV28	few	TRBJ2-3	TGTGCCAGCAGTGTACAGGGGAGAGATACGCAGTATTTT	CASSVQGRDTQYF
-	TRBV5-5	-	TRBJ2-2	TGTGCCAGCAGCCCCGAGCTCACCGGGGAGCTGTTTTTT	CASSPELTGELFF
-	TRBV20-1	-	TRBJ1-1	TGCAGTGCTCTTGCAGCCAACATAGGTGAAGCTTTCTTT	CSALAANIGEAFF
TRBD2	TRBV7-9	-	TRBJ2-3	TGTGCCAGCAGCCCGGGGGGTTTGCGGAGGGATACGCAGTATTTT	CASSPGGLRRDTQYF
-	TRBV6-5	-	TRBJ2-5	TGTGCCAGCAGTCAAATAACAGGAGATATACAAGAGACCCAGTACTTC	CASSQITGDIQETQYF
TRBD1	TRBV7-2	few	TRBJ2-7	TGTGCCAGCAGCGGATTCACCGGGACAGAACTTTGGGAGCAGTACTTC	CASSGFTGTELWEQYF
TRBD2	TRBV4-1	few	TRBJ2-7	TGCGCCAGCAGCCAAGAGATGCGGGGGGACTCCTACGAGCAGTACTTC	CASSQEMRGDSYEQYF
TRBD2	TRBV2	few	TRBJ2-7	TGTGCCGTAGTTCTGCGGGGGGTCTCCTACGAGCAGTACTTC	CAVVLRGVSYEQYF
-	TRBV9	few	TRBJ1-1	TGTGCCAGCAGCGTAGGAGACACTGAAGCTTTCTTT	CASSVGDTEAFF
TRBD2	TRBV12-3/TRBV12-4	-	TRBJ2-1	TGTGCCAGCACCCTAGGGCTAGCGGGACACAATGAGCAGTTCTTC	CASTLGLAGHNEQFF
-	TRBV7-8	-	TRBJ1-4	TGTGCCAGCAGGAACCGCGGCCGGGCGAATAATGAAAAACTGTTTTTT	CASRNRGRANNEKLFF
-	TRBV7-9	few	TRBJ2-2	TGTGCCACCAAGAAGGGGTCTCGGAACACCGGGGAGCTGTTTTTT	CATKKGSRNTGELFF